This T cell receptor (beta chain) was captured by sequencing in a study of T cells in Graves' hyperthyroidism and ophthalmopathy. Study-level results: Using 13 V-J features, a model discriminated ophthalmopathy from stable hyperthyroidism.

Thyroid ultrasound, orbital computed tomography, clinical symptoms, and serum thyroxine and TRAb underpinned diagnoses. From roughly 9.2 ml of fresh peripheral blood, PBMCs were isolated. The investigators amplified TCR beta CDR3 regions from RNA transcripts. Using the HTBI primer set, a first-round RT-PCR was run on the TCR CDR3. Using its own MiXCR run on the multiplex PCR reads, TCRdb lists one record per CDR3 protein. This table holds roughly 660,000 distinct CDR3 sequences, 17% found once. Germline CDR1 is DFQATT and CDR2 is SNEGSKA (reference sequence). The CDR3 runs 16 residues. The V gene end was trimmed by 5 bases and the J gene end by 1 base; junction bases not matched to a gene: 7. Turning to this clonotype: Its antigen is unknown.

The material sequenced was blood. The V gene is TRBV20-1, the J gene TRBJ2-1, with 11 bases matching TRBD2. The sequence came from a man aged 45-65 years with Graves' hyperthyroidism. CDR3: CSAQSRTSGSYNEQFF. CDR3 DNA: TGCAGTGCTCAGAGCCGGACTAGCGGGTCCTACAATGAGCAGTTCTTC.